This paragraph reports one T cell receptor beta chain. This CDR3 is also generated by other DNA sequences in the sample. The CDR3 length is 15 residues. V gave up 5 bases and J gave up 0 bases; unmatched junction bases: 0. Germline V gene lookup returns CDR1 SGHAT and CDR2 FQNNGV. CD45RO-negative CD8 cells positively selected for CCR7 made up the naive population, which excluded terminally differentiated effector memory CD45RA+ cells. Donation came from healthy HIV-negative adults that had no recent acute infections or vaccinations. This sample stems from a study of shared clonotypes between healthy human individuals. Study background: Every donor yielded three CD4 naive, three CD4 memory, two CD8 naive and one CD8 memory plate.

The data were produced by immunoSEQ multiplex PCR, yet TCRdb's version contains in-frame clones alone and is incomplete. The table includes about 1.9 million clones, 85% to 95% detected once. The sequencing sample was made of naive CD8+ T cells from PBMCs. The sequence was collected from a man aged 18 to 29 in good health. Some clones in this sample may be carry-over from other donors' samples. The rearrangement links TRBV11-2 to TRBJ2-1; TRBD2 aligns across 11 bases. DNA for the CDR3: TGTGCCAGCAGCCTAGCGGGAGGCTCCTACAATGAGCAGTTCTTC. Encoded protein: CASSLAGGSYNEQFF.